A selection of T cell receptor beta chains follows, all from one sample in a study of blood T cell repertoires in COVID-19. The assay was immunoSEQ multiplex PCR, and TCRdb's table has in-frame clones only and misses some. This sample carries 400,000 or so clones, roughly 88% of them seen once, and the ten largest clones take 0.6%. The sequencing sample was made of PBMCs or T cells enriched from blood (not recorded which). The receptor set was obtained from a man aged 18-30 years who had recovered from COVID-19. Both conserved end residues are part of each CDR3. The D gene is left open where the match is weak. Only some rows state a clone size, as once, few, many or a class for expanded clones.

NA | TRBJ1-6 | NA | TRBV5-1 | CASSLDQGSLHF | TGCGCCAGCAGCTTGGATCAGGGATCGCTCCACTTT
TRBD1 | TRBJ1-4 | NA | TRBV7-2 | CASSPDRGWANEKLFF | TGTGCCAGCAGCCCCGACAGGGGCTGGGCTAATGAAAAACTGTTTTTT
NA | TRBJ2-5 | NA | TRBV2 | CASTTGSSVQETQYF | TGTGCCAGCACCACGGGGTCTTCGGTCCAAGAGACCCAGTACTTC
NA | TRBJ1-2 | NA | TRBV12-3/TRBV12-4 | CASSRGTDYGYTF | TGTGCCAGCAGTCGGGGGACGGATTATGGCTACACCTTC
TRBD1 | TRBJ2-3 | NA | TRBV5-1 | CASSLGGTVTDTQYF | TGCGCCAGCAGCTTGGGGGGGACAGTCACAGATACGCAGTATTTT
TRBD1 | TRBJ2-7 | NA | TRBV5-1 | CASSLDRGNEQYF | TGCGCCAGCAGCTTGGACAGGGGCAACGAGCAGTACTTC
NA | TRBJ2-7 | once | TRBV4-1 | CASSQDAVGLSYEQYF | TGCGCCAGCAGCCAAGACGCTGTGGGGCTATCCTACGAGCAGTACTTC
NA | TRBJ2-2 | NA | TRBV3-1/TRBV3-2 | CASSPRANTGELFF | TGTGCCAGCAGCCCCCGGGCGAACACCGGGGAGCTGTTTTTT
NA | TRBJ2-5 | NA | TRBV7-8 | CASSFGSNQETQYF | TGTGCCAGCAGCTTCGGGTCTAATCAAGAGACCCAGTACTTC
TRBD1 | TRBJ2-5 | NA | TRBV5-4 | CASKTGQGETQYF | TGTGCCAGCAAGACGGGACAGGGGGAGACCCAGTACTTC
TRBD2 | TRBJ2-1 | NA | TRBV11-3 | CASSRFSIAGDEQFF | TGTGCCAGCAGCCGCTTCTCAATAGCGGGAGATGAGCAGTTCTTC
TRBD1 | TRBJ1-3 | NA | TRBV19 | CASQTGGGNTIYF | TGTGCCAGCCAAACAGGGGGCGGAAACACCATATATTTT
NA | TRBJ2-2 | once | TRBV25-1 | CASIQAGGTGELFF | TGTGCCAGCATCCAAGCGGGTGGCACCGGGGAGCTGTTTTTT
NA | TRBJ1-1 | NA | TRBV12-3/TRBV12-4 | CATGWGVGTEAFF | TGTGCCACCGGATGGGGGGTGGGGACTGAAGCTTTCTTT
TRBD2 | TRBJ2-1 | NA | TRBV15 | CATSPGQRGGRDEQFF | TGTGCCACCAGCCCCGGACAGCGGGGGGGCCGGGATGAGCAGTTCTTC
NA | TRBJ2-3 | NA | TRBV5-1 | CASSLGKPTDTQYF | TGCGCCAGCAGCTTGGGCAAGCCCACAGATACGCAGTATTTT
NA | TRBJ2-7 | NA | TRBV19 | CASSPQGTLGTYEQYF | TGTGCCAGTAGTCCCCAAGGGACATTGGGAACCTACGAGCAGTACTTC
NA | TRBJ2-7 | NA | TRBV10-2 | CASKLRTGVPFYEQYF | TGCGCCAGCAAGCTGAGGACGGGAGTACCGTTCTACGAGCAGTACTTC
TRBD2 | TRBJ2-5 | NA | TRBV3-1/TRBV3-2 | CASSQDLSGGQETQYF | TGTGCCAGCAGCCAAGATCTTAGCGGGGGGCAAGAGACCCAGTACTTC
NA | TRBJ2-5 | NA | TRBV5-6 | CASSFKSEETQYF | TGTGCCAGCAGCTTTAAATCCGAAGAGACCCAGTACTTC
TRBD1 | TRBJ2-1 | NA | TRBV6-1 | CASSEAQGENNEQFF | TGTGCCAGCAGTGAAGCGCAGGGGGAAAACAATGAGCAGTTCTTC
TRBD2 | TRBJ2-1 | NA | TRBV6-4 | CASSDGLAGPYNEQFF | TGTGCCAGCAGTGACGGTCTAGCGGGCCCCTACAATGAGCAGTTCTTC
TRBD1 | TRBJ2-1 | NA | TRBV19 | CASRDRVYNEQFF | TGTGCCAGCCGGGACAGGGTGTACAATGAGCAGTTCTTC
TRBD2 | TRBJ2-7 | NA | TRBV19 | CASRDTGGNEQYF | TGTGCCAGCCGGGACACGGGAGGGAACGAGCAGTACTTC
TRBD1 | TRBJ1-5 | NA | TRBV10-3 | CAISPLQGDQPQHF | TGTGCCATCAGCCCATTACAGGGGGATCAGCCCCAGCATTTT
TRBD2 | TRBJ2-3 | once | TRBV3-1/TRBV3-2 | CASSRIAGGETDTQYF | TGTGCCAGCAGCCGTATAGCGGGAGGAGAGACAGATACGCAGTATTTT
NA | TRBJ1-1 | NA | TRBV5-8 | CASKAQPQGQTEAFF | TGTGCCAGTAAGGCTCAACCTCAGGGCCAAACTGAAGCTTTCTTT
NA | TRBJ1-1 | NA | TRBV6-5 | CASSYYVGTEAFF | TGTGCCAGCAGTTATTATGTCGGCACTGAAGCTTTCTTT
NA | TRBJ2-2 | NA | TRBV6-5 | CASSYSEGLNTGELFF | TGTGCCAGCAGTTACTCGGAGGGGCTCAACACCGGGGAGCTGTTTTTT
NA | TRBJ2-1 | NA | TRBV28 | CASSPPPGEGLFF | TGTGCCAGCAGTCCCCCCCCGGGGGAAGGGCTGTTCTTC
NA | TRBJ1-2 | NA | TRBV2 | CASSVKRNYGYTF | TGTGCCAGCAGTGTCAAGCGGAACTATGGCTACACCTTC
NA | TRBJ2-5 | few | TRBV6-5 | CASGSGEQETQYF | TGTGCCAGCGGCTCAGGGGAACAAGAGACCCAGTACTTC
TRBD1 | TRBJ2-7 | NA | TRBV28 | CASTLSTGGYEQYF | TGTGCCAGCACCCTCTCGACAGGGGGCTACGAGCAGTACTTC
NA | TRBJ1-4 | NA | TRBV9 | CASSQPGLRRVKLFF | TGTGCCAGCAGCCAACCGGGACTCCGACGCGTAAAACTGTTTTTT
NA | TRBJ1-4 | NA | TRBV9 | CASSVVPGEKLFF | TGTGCCAGCAGCGTAGTGCCGGGTGAAAAACTGTTTTTT
TRBD1 | TRBJ1-4 | NA | TRBV7-2 | CASSAQPGTATNEKLFF | TGTGCCAGCAGCGCACAACCCGGGACAGCAACTAATGAAAAACTGTTTTTT
NA | TRBJ1-1 | NA | TRBV28 | CASSPGAGTEAFF | TGTGCCAGCAGTCCTGGGGCAGGGACTGAAGCTTTCTTT
NA | TRBJ2-7 | NA | TRBV6-2/TRBV6-3 | CASSPRPTYEQYF | TGTGCCAGCAGTCCGCGGCCTACCTACGAGCAGTACTTC
NA | TRBJ1-4 | NA | TRBV4-2 | CASSQESGTNEKLFF | TGTGCCAGCAGCCAAGAATCCGGGACTAATGAAAAACTGTTTTTT
NA | TRBJ1-2 | NA | TRBV10-1 | CASSRTIGDGYTF | TGCGCCAGCAGCCGGACAATCGGCGATGGCTACACCTTC
NA | TRBJ1-1 | once | TRBV28 | CASSLRERAEAFF | TGTGCCAGCAGCCTCAGGGAGCGGGCTGAAGCTTTCTTT
NA | TRBJ2-3 | NA | TRBV7-5 | CVRSVTSGTSTDTQYF | TGTGTCAGAAGCGTAACTAGCGGAACTAGCACAGATACGCAGTATTTT
NA | TRBJ1-2 | NA | TRBV9 | CASSVDLGPYGYTF | TGTGCCAGCAGCGTAGATCTGGGCCCCTATGGCTACACCTTC
NA | TRBJ1-1 | NA | TRBV10-1 | CASSGHRNTEAFF | TGCGCCAGTTCGGGACACAGGAACACTGAAGCTTTCTTT
NA | TRBJ1-1 | NA | TRBV11-2 | CASSLEPPGQGIKRTEAFF | TGTGCCAGCAGCTTAGAACCACCGGGACAAGGAATTAAACGGACTGAAGCTTTCTTT
NA | TRBJ1-1 | NA | TRBV12-3/TRBV12-4 | CASVGDTEAFF | TGTGCCAGCGTCGGGGACACTGAAGCTTTCTTT
TRBD2 | TRBJ2-5 | NA | TRBV5-5 | CASSLRLAGGQETQYF | TGTGCCAGCAGCCTTAGACTAGCGGGGGGCCAAGAGACCCAGTACTTC